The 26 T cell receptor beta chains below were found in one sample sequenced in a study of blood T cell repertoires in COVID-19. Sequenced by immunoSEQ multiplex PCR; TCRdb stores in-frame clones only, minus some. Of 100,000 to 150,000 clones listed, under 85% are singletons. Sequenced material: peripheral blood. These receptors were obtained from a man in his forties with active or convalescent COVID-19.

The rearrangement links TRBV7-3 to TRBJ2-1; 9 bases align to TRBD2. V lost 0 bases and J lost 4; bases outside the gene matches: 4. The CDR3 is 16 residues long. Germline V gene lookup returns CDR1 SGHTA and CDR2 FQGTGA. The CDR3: CASSLTTLAGYNEQFF. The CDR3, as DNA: TGTGCCAGCAGCTTAACGACCCTAGCGGGGTACAATGAGCAGTTCTTC.

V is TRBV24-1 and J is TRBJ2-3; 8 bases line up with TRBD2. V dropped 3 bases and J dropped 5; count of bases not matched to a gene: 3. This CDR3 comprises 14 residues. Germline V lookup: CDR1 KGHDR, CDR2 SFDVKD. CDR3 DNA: TGTGCCACCAGTGATCAGGCGGGGGGAGATACGCAGTATTTT. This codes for CATSDQAGGDTQYF.

The CDR3 loop reads CASSLIRQGASCLAKNIQYF. The DNA of the CDR3 is TGTGCCAGTAGTTTGATTCGACAGGGGGCCTCTTGCTTAGCCAAAAACATTCAGTACTTC. The chain has TRBV19 and TRBJ2-4, with 10 bases aligning to TRBD1. The ends lost 5 bases at V and 0 bases at J; junction bases unmatched: 16. In germline, CDR1 is LNHDA, CDR2 SQIVND (reference sequence). The CDR3 loop spans 20 amino acids. Drawing the rest from reference TRBV19 and TRBJ2-4, the complete variable domain is DGGITQSPKYLFRKEGQNVTLSCEQNLNHDAMYWYRQDPGQGLRLIYYSQIVNDFQKGDIAEGYSVSREKKESFPLTVTSAQKNPTAFYLCASSLIRQGASCLAKNIQYFGAGTRLSVL.

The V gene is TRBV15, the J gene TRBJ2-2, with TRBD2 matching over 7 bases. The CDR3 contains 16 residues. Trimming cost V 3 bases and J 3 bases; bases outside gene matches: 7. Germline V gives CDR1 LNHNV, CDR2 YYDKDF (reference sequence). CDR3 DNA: TGTGCCACCAGCAGGCAGGGAGGGATGGACACCGGGGAGCTGTTTTTT. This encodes CATSRQGGMDTGELFF.

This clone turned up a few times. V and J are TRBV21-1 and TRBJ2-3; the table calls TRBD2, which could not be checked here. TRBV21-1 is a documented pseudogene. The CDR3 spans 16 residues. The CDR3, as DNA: TGTGCCAGCAAACTAAAGGGAGCGGGCAGCACAGATACGCAGTATTTT. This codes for CASKLKGAGSTDTQYF.

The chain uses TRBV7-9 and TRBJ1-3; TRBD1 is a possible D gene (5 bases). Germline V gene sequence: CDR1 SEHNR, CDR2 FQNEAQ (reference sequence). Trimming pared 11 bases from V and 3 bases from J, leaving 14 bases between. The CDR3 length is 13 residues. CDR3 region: CACQTEGGNTIYF. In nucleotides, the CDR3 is TGTGCCTGTCAGACAGAAGGTGGAAACACCATATATTTT.

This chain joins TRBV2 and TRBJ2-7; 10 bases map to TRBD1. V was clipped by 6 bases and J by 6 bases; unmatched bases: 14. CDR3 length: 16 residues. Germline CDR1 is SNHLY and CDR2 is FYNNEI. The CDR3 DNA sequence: TGTGCCAGCAGCCCATCCCGGGGGACAGGGGAGGTCGAGCAGTACTTC. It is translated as CASSPSRGTGEVEQYF.

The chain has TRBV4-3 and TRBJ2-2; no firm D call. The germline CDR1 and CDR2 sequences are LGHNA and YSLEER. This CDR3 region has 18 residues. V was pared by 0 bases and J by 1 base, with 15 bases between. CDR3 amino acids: CASSQDPPLTVNTGELFF. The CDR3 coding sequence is TGCGCCAGCAGCCAAGATCCGCCACTCACGGTGAACACCGGGGAGCTGTTTTTT.

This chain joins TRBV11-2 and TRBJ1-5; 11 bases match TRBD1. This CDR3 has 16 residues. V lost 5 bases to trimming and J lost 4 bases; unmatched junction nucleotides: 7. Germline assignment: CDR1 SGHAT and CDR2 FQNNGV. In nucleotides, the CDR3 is TGTGCCAGCAGCCGAGGGGGGACAGGGGGTAATCAGCCCCAGCATTTT. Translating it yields CASSRGGTGGNQPQHF.

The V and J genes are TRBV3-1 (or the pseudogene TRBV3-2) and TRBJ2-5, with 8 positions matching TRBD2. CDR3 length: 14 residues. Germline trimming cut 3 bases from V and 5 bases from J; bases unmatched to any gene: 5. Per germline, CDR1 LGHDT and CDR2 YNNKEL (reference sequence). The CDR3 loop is CASSHPGGPETQYF. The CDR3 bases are TGTGCCAGCAGCCATCCGGGGGGGCCGGAGACCCAGTACTTC.

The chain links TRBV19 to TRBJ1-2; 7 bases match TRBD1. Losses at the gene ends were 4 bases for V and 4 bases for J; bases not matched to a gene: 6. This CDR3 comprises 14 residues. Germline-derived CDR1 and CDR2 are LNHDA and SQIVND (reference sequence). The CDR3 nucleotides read TGTGCCAGTAGTAGGACAGGTAGTGGCTATGGCTACACCTTC. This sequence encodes CASSRTGSGYGYTF.

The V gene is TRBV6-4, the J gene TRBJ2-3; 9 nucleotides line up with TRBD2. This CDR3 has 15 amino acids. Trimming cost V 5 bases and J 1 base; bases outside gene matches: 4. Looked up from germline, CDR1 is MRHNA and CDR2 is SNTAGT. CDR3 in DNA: TGTGCCAGCAGTCCTAGCGGGGTGGGCACAGATACGCAGTATTTT. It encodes CASSPSGVGTDTQYF.

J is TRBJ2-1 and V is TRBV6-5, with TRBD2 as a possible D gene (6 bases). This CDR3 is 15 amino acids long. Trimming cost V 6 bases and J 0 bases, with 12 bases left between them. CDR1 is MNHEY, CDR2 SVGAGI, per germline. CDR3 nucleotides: TGTGCCAGCAGACCTGACGGGGGCTCCTACAATGAGCAGTTCTTC. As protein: CASRPDGGSYNEQFF.

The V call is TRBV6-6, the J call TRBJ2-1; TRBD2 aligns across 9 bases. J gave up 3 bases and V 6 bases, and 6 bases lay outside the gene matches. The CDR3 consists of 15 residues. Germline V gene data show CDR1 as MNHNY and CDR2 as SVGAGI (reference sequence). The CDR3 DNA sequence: TGTGCCAGCAGCCCCAGCGGGGGGCTCTACAATGAGCAGTTCTTC. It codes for CASSPSGGLYNEQFF.

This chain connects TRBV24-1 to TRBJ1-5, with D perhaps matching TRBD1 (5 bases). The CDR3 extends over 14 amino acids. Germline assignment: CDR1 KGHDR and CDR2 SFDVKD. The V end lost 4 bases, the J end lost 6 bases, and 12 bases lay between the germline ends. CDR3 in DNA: TGTGCCACCAGTGACCAGACAGTTGGTCAGCCCCAGCATTTT. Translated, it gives CATSDQTVGQPQHF.

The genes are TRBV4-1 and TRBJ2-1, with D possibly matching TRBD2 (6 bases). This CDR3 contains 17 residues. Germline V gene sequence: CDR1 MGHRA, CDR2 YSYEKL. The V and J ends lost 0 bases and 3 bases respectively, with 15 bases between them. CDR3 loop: CASSQDLQGGFYNEQFF. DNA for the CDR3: TGCGCCAGCAGCCAAGACCTTCAGGGAGGATTCTACAATGAGCAGTTCTTC.

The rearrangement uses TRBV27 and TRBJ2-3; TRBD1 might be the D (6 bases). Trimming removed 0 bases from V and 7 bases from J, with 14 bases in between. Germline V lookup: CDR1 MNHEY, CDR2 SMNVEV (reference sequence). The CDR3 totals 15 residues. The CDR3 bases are TGTGCCAGCAGTTTATCGGGCATGAGGGGGTATACGCAGTATTTT. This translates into CASSLSGMRGYTQYF.

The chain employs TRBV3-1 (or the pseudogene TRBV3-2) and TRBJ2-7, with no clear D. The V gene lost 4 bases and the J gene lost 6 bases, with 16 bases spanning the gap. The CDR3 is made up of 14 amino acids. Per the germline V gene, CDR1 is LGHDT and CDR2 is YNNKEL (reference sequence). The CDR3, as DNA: TGTGCCAGCAGCCCAACCGGGTCCCTTGGCGAGCAGTACTTC. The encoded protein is CASSPTGSLGEQYF.

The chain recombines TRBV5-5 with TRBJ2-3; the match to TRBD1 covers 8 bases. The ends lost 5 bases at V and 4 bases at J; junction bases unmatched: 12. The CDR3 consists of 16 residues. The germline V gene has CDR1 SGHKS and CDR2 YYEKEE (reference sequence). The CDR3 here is CASSPTQGAESDTQYF. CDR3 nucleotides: TGTGCCAGCAGTCCAACCCAGGGGGCCGAATCAGATACGCAGTATTTT.

The CDR3 region has the DNA TGTGCCAGCAGTTCCAGGGTCGGCTACACCTTC. As protein: CASSSRVGYTF. The rearrangement joins TRBV6-5 to TRBJ1-2; D possibly corresponds to TRBD1 (5 bases). The CDR3 extends over 11 amino acids. Trimming stripped 4 bases from V and 8 bases from J, with 8 bases between. CDR1 is MNHEY, CDR2 SVGAGI, per germline.

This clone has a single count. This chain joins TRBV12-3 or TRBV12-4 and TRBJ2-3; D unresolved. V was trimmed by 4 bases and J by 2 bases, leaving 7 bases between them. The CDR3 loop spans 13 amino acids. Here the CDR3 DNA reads TGTGCCAGCAGTTACCGAGACACAGATACGCAGTATTTT. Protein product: CASSYRDTDTQYF.

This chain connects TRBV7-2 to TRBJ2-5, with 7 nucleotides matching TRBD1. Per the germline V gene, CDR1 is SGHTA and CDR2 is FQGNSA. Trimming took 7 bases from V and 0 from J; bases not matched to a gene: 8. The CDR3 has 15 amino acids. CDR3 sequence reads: CASTSGQVYQETQYF. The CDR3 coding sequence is TGTGCCAGCACCTCCGGACAGGTTTACCAAGAGACCCAGTACTTC.

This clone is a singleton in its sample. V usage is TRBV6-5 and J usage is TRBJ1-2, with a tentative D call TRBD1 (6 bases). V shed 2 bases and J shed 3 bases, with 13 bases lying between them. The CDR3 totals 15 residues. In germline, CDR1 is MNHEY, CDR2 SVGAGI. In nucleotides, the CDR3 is TGTGCCAGCAGTTACGATGTTCAGGGGTACTATGGCTACACCTTC. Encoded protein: CASSYDVQGYYGYTF.

The CDR3 nucleotides read TGTGCCTGGGGACAGGGTATAAACTATGGCTACACCTTC. The encoded protein is CAWGQGINYGYTF. The chain combines TRBV30 with TRBJ1-2; TRBD1 aligns across 8 bases. V gave up 5 bases and J gave up 2 bases; unmatched junction bases: 4. The CDR3 is made up of 13 amino acids. Germline lookup yields CDR1 GTSNPN and CDR2 SVGIG (reference sequence).

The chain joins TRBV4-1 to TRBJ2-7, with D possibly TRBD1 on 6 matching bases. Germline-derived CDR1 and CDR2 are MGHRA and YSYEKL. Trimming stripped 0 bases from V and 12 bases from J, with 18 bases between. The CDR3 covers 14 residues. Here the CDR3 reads CASSQEGAGKEWYF. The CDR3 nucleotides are TGCGCCAGCAGCCAAGAGGGGGCAGGCAAGGAGTGGTACTTC.

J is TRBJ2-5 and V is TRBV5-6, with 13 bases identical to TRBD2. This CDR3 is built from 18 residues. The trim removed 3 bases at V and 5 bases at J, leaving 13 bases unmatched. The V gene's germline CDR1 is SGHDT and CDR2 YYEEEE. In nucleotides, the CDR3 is TGTGCCAGCAGCTATTCCCGGACTAGCGGGGGCCGGGGGGAGACCCAGTACTTC. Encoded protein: CASSYSRTSGGRGETQYF.